These 7 T cell receptor beta chains originate from one sample sequenced in a study of blood T cell repertoires in COVID-19. Only in-frame clones appear in the TCRdb table, and some are missing; sequencing was by immunoSEQ multiplex PCR. The sample carries approximately 400,000 clones, about four fifths recorded once. Input material: peripheral blood. Receptors originate from a human donor with acute or convalescent COVID-19. The donor label of this sample is uncertain.

This clone was seen just once. The chain has TRBV27 and TRBJ1-5; D unresolved. CDR1 is MNHEY and CDR2 is SMNVEV in the germline V gene (reference sequence). V lost 3 bases and J 0 bases, leaving 6 bases between the germline ends. This CDR3 spans 14 amino acids. In nucleotides, the CDR3 is TGTGCCAGCAGTTTTGCGGATAGCAATCAGCCCCAGCATTTT. Translation: CASSFADSNQPQHF.

The V call is TRBV19, the J call TRBJ2-6; D is perhaps TRBD2 (6 bases). This CDR3 has 16 amino acids. From germline, CDR1 is LNHDA and CDR2 SQIVND (reference sequence). Deletions cut 1 base from V and 0 bases from J, with 7 bases between. The CDR3 loop reads CASSIGRGSGANVLTF. Written as DNA, the CDR3 is TGTGCCAGTAGTATAGGGAGGGGCTCTGGGGCCAACGTCCTGACTTTC. Supplemented by reference TRBV19 and TRBJ2-6, the full variable domain reads DGGITQSPKYLFRKEGQNVTLSCEQNLNHDAMYWYRQDPGQGLRLIYYSQIVNDFQKGDIAEGYSVSREKKESFPLTVTSAQKNPTAFYLCASSIGRGSGANVLTFGAGSRLTVL.

The rearrangement links TRBV4-2 to TRBJ2-3; a weak D match, TRBD2 (5 bases). The CDR3 runs 16 residues. V shed 0 bases and J shed 2 bases, with 12 bases lying between them. The germline CDR1 and CDR2 sequences are LGHNA and YNFKEQ. The CDR3 DNA follows: TGTGCCAGCAGCCAAGATCGGGCGGGCGCCACAGATACGCAGTATTTT. Its protein is CASSQDRAGATDTQYF.

There are a few counts of this clone. The chain joins TRBV24-1 to TRBJ1-1; D may be TRBD1 (6 bases). Germline CDR1 is KGHDR and CDR2 is SFDVKD. V gave up 4 bases and J gave up 5 bases, with 13 bases separating them. The CDR3 is 14 amino acids. The CDR3 here is CATSDSTGLTEAFF. CDR3 coding DNA: TGTGCCACCAGTGACTCCACAGGGTTAACTGAAGCTTTCTTT.

The chain combines TRBV30 with TRBJ1-5; a possible D gene is TRBD1 (6 bases). V lost 5 bases, J lost 0 bases, and 17 bases lay in between. The CDR3 runs to 16 residues. CDR1 is GTSNPN and CDR2 is SVGIG in the germline V gene (reference sequence). CDR3: CAWGKGGAPSNQPQHF. The DNA for the CDR3 is TGTGCCTGGGGGAAAGGGGGGGCCCCTAGCAATCAGCCCCAGCATTTT.

The chain has TRBV5-4 and TRBJ2-1; 12 bases line up with TRBD1. With V trimmed by 4 bases and J by 4 bases, 6 bases remained unmatched. This CDR3 comprises 16 residues. The germline gives CDR1 SGHNT, CDR2 YYREEE (reference sequence). The CDR3 spells CASSPGTGGLYNEQFF. CDR3 nucleotide sequence: TGTGCCAGCAGCCCGGGGACAGGGGGCCTTTACAATGAGCAGTTCTTC.

This chain connects TRBV30 to TRBJ1-6; 9 bases line up with TRBD1. The CDR3 sequence is 15 residues long. The V and J ends lost 5 bases and 2 bases, in that order; junction bases with no gene match: 4. Germline-derived CDR1 and CDR2 are GTSNPN and SVGIG (reference sequence). CDR3 sequence: CAWATGGTYNSPLHF. As DNA, the CDR3 is TGTGCCTGGGCTACAGGGGGCACCTATAATTCACCCCTCCACTTT.